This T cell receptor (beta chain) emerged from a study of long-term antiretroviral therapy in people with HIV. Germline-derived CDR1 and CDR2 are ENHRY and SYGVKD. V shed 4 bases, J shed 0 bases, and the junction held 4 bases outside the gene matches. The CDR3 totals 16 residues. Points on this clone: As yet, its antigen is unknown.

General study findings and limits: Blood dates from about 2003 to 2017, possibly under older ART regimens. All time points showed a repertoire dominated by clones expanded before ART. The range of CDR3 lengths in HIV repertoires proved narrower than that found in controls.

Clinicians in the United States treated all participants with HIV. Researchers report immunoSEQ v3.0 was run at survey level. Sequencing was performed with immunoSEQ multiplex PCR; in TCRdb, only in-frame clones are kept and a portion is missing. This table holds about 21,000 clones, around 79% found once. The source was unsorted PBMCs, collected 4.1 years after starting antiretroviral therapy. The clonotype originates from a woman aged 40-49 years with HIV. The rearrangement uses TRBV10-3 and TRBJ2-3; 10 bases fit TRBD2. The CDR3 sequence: CAISGHSGGSTDTQYF. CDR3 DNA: TGTGCCATCAGTGGGCATAGCGGGGGGAGCACAGATACGCAGTATTTT.